Presented here are 26 T cell receptor beta chains from one specimen sequenced in a study of shared clonotypes between healthy human individuals. Naive CD8 cells comprised CD45RO-negative, CCR7-positively selected cells, excluding terminally differentiated effector memory CD45RA+ cells. The protocol was immunoSEQ multiplex PCR, while the TCRdb copy is restricted to in-frame clones and leaves out a portion. The sample comprises approximately 600,000 clones, 90% to 95% of which are singletons, and over 0.1% rests with the top ten. The sequenced sample was naive CD8+ T cells sorted from blood. These TCRs come from a woman in her 30s in good health.

J is TRBJ2-7 and V is TRBV6-5; TRBD1 aligns across 7 bases. CDR3 size: 13 residues. The ends lost 8 bases at V and 2 bases at J; junction bases unmatched: 6. Germline values: CDR1 MNHEY, CDR2 SVGAGI. CDR3 loop: CASGTGETYEQYF. CDR3 sequence (DNA): TGTGCCAGCGGTACAGGGGAGACCTACGAGCAGTACTTC.

This clone was counted once. The rearrangement joins TRBV19 to TRBJ2-5; no reliable D call. The germline V gene has CDR1 LNHDA and CDR2 SQIVND (reference sequence). The CDR3 length is 13 residues. Trimming removed 2 bases at V and 1 base at J, with 5 bases between. The CDR3 reads CASSISRQETQYF. The CDR3 coding sequence is TGTGCCAGTAGTATATCCCGCCAAGAGACCCAGTACTTC.

The V and J genes are TRBV28 and TRBJ2-7; D gene uncertain. CDR3 length: 14 amino acids. CDR1 is MDHEN, CDR2 SYDVKM, per germline. The V end was cut by 6 bases, the J end by 3 bases, with 15 bases between. This CDR3 reads CASRPAVSFYEQYF. For the CDR3, the DNA is TGTGCCAGCAGGCCGGCCGTAAGCTTCTACGAGCAGTACTTC.

Points on this clone: At one of its ends the junction is not consistent with the germline gene, which may arise from a read error. This rearrangement joins TRBV20-1 to TRBJ2-7; D remains ambiguous. The CDR3 is 9 amino acids. The germline CDR1 and CDR2 sequences are DFQATT and SNEGSKA (reference sequence). The CDR3 DNA sequence: TGCAGTGCTAGATTGTTTGCTGACTTC. This translates into CSARLFADF.

With regard to this clone: Other DNA sequences in the same sample also yield this CDR3. The V gene is TRBV6-5, the J gene TRBJ2-7; D perhaps matches TRBD1 (5 bases). V lost 2 bases to trimming and J lost 0 bases, with 11 bases between them. CDR1 MNHEY and CDR2 SVGAGI come from the germline V gene. CDR3 size: 15 residues. This CDR3 reads CASSYVQGSSYEQYF. The CDR3 DNA follows: TGTGCCAGCAGTTACGTCCAGGGCAGCTCCTACGAGCAGTACTTC.

The chain links TRBV10-2 to TRBJ1-3; 9 nucleotides agree with TRBD1. V shed 4 bases and J 2 bases; nucleotides not matched to a gene: 0. The CDR3 covers 14 residues. Germline CDR1 is WSHSY and CDR2 is SAAADI. CDR3 amino acids: CASSGDRAGNTIYF. CDR3 nucleotide sequence: TGCGCCAGCAGTGGGGACAGGGCTGGAAACACCATATATTTT.

The chain links TRBV6-1 to TRBJ2-4; 8 bases line up with TRBD1. Germline V gene data show CDR1 as MNHNS and CDR2 as SASEGT. The CDR3 runs 14 residues. J was trimmed by 6 bases and V by 3 bases; bases with no gene match: 4. In DNA, the CDR3 is TGTGCCAGCAGTGACAGGGGGCACTTAAACATTCAGTACTTC. This gives the protein CASSDRGHLNIQYF.

The chain recombines TRBV27 with TRBJ2-7; D is perhaps TRBD1 or TRBD2 (5 bases each). The V end lost 3 bases, the J end lost 2 bases, and 11 bases lay between the germline ends. The length of the CDR3 is 14 residues. Germline-derived CDR1 and CDR2 are MNHEY and SMNVEV (reference sequence). The CDR3 region has the DNA TGTGCCAGCAGTTTGATAGGGGAGACCTACGAGCAGTACTTC. It translates to CASSLIGETYEQYF.

In DNA, the CDR3 is TGTGCCAGCAGTCGACAGGGGGCCGACAATGAGCAGTTCTTC. Amino acid sequence: CASSRQGADNEQFF. The V gene is TRBV28, the J gene TRBJ2-1, with 10 positions matching TRBD1. The CDR3 runs 14 residues. Germline CDR1 is MDHEN and CDR2 is SYDVKM. V lost 5 bases, J lost 5 bases, and 3 bases stayed unmatched.

The J gene is TRBJ2-1, the V gene TRBV25-1, with unresolved D. Trimming cost V 2 bases and J 5 bases, with 7 bases left between them. Per germline, CDR1 MGHDK and CDR2 SYGVNS. The CDR3 extends over 13 amino acids. The CDR3 region has the DNA TGTGCCAGCAGTGAACCAAAAAACAATGAGCAGTTCTTC. Amino acids: CASSEPKNNEQFF. The full variable domain, rest sourced from reference TRBV25-1 and TRBJ2-1, is EADIYQTPRYLVIGTGKKITLECSQTMGHDKMYWYQQDPGMELHLIHYSYGVNSTEKGDLSSESTVSRIRTEHFPLTLESARPSHTSQYLCASSEPKNNEQFFGPGTRLTVL.

Here the CDR3 DNA reads TGTGCCAGCAGGGGGATAGTGGTCCCCCAGATCGAGCAGTACTTC. Translated, it gives CASRGIVVPQIEQYF. The chain combines TRBV2 with TRBJ2-7; no firm D call. V was clipped by 6 bases and J by 6 bases, with 21 bases between them. Looked up from germline, CDR1 is SNHLY and CDR2 is FYNNEI. This CDR3 is built from 15 residues.

This clone was counted a single time. The chain employs TRBV27 and TRBJ2-7; TRBD1 matches 8 bases. This CDR3 spans 13 amino acids. With V trimmed by 2 bases and J by 6 bases, 3 bases remained unmatched. Germline assignment: CDR1 MNHEY and CDR2 SMNVEV (reference sequence). CDR3 protein: CASSLVQGGEQYF. Here the CDR3 DNA reads TGTGCCAGCAGTTTAGTACAGGGGGGCGAGCAGTACTTC.

The count of this clone is one. This chain joins TRBV6-6 and TRBJ1-2; D not certain. Germline CDR1 and CDR2: MNHNY and SVGAGI (reference sequence). The CDR3 spans 13 residues. V dropped 6 bases and J dropped 2 bases, with 10 bases sitting between them. The CDR3 DNA sequence: TGTGCCAGCAGAACGGAAGGGAACTATGGCTACACCTTC. As protein: CASRTEGNYGYTF.

The chain couples TRBV19 to TRBJ2-7, with 9 bases that match TRBD2. The V gene's germline CDR1 is LNHDA and CDR2 SQIVND (reference sequence). The CDR3 consists of 17 residues. The trim removed 5 bases at V and 3 bases at J, leaving 14 bases unmatched. The CDR3 sequence is CASSPAAGGPLIYEQYF. In nucleotides, the CDR3 is TGTGCCAGTAGTCCAGCGGCGGGAGGGCCCCTAATCTACGAGCAGTACTTC.

The V and J genes are TRBV19 and TRBJ1-5; unclear D gene. Germline assignment: CDR1 LNHDA and CDR2 SQIVND (reference sequence). This CDR3 comprises 17 residues. Between the trimmed V and J ends, which lost 2 bases and 0 bases, there was a span of 14 bases. Here the CDR3 DNA reads TGTGCCAGTAGTATATTCGCTCGGCGGGATAGCAATCAGCCCCAGCATTTT. As protein: CASSIFARRDSNQPQHF.

On this clone: The germline gene is not matched at one end of the junction; a read error may be the cause. The V gene is TRBV7-9, the J gene TRBJ2-3; D possibly corresponds to TRBD2 (6 bases). There are 15 residues in the CDR3. The germline CDR1 and CDR2 sequences are SEHNR and FQNEAQ (reference sequence). The CDR3: CASSLAGGGPDTQYF. The CDR3 nucleotides are TGTGCCAGCAGCCTAGCTGGGGGAGGCCCAGATACGCAGTATTTT.

The chain carries TRBV27 and TRBJ1-5, with D maybe TRBD1 (6 bases). The V and J ends lost 1 base and 0 bases respectively, with 10 bases between them. This CDR3 contains 16 residues. Germline lookup yields CDR1 MNHEY and CDR2 SMNVEV (reference sequence). In nucleotides, the CDR3 is TGTGCCAGCAGTTTATATTGGGGGCATAGCAATCAGCCCCAGCATTTT. This gives the protein CASSLYWGHSNQPQHF.

J is TRBJ2-7 and V is TRBV5-4; 7 nucleotides align to TRBD2. Germline lookup yields CDR1 SGHNT and CDR2 YYREEE (reference sequence). The V gene end was trimmed by 4 bases and the J gene end by 2 bases; junction bases not matched to a gene: 9. The CDR3 runs 15 residues. The CDR3 sequence: CASSPSGTIPYEQYF. The CDR3 coding sequence is TGTGCCAGCAGCCCAAGCGGGACCATACCCTACGAGCAGTACTTC.

The rearrangement links TRBV10-2 to TRBJ2-3, with 8 bases identical to TRBD2. The CDR3 has 16 residues. Trimming took 3 bases from V and 4 from J; bases not matched to a gene: 9. Germline values: CDR1 WSHSY, CDR2 SAAADI. CDR3 region: CASSDSSGLGADTQYF. The CDR3 DNA sequence: TGCGCCAGCAGTGATTCTAGCGGGTTGGGGGCAGATACGCAGTATTTT.

The V gene is TRBV5-1, the J gene TRBJ2-7; D tentatively reads TRBD1 or TRBD2 (5 bases each). Germline CDR1 and CDR2: SGHRS and YFSETQ. CDR3 size: 13 residues. V was cut by 2 bases and J by 2 bases, with 8 bases left in between. The CDR3 is CASSFGGPYEQYF. The CDR3 DNA follows: TGCGCCAGCAGCTTTGGGGGACCCTACGAGCAGTACTTC.

In regard to this clone: Other nucleotide sequences in the sample specify the same CDR3. The chain employs TRBV2 and TRBJ2-7; D is perhaps TRBD1 or TRBD2 (5 bases each). The CDR3 consists of 13 residues. With 3 bases removed from V and 2 bases from J, the gap between germline ends came to 8 bases. The germline gives CDR1 SNHLY, CDR2 FYNNEI. The DNA of the CDR3 is TGTGCCAGCAGTGAGGGACGGACCTACGAGCAGTACTTC. It is translated as CASSEGRTYEQYF.

Worth noting for this clone: Compared with germline, one end of the junction differs, possibly owing to a read error. This sample also contains other DNA sequences that code for the same CDR3. The chain recombines TRBV20-1 with TRBJ2-7; a possible D gene is TRBD2 (5 bases). The germline V gene encodes CDR1 DFQATT and CDR2 SNEGSKA (reference sequence). There are 11 residues in the CDR3. The DNA of the CDR3 is TGCATCCTGGTAGAGGGCTACGAGCAATACTTC. This encodes CILVEGYEQYF.

The V and J genes are TRBV7-3 and TRBJ2-7, with 7 bases fitting TRBD2. CDR3 length equals 13 residues. CDR1 is SGHTA, CDR2 FQGTGA, per germline. The junction had 7 bases not matched to a gene; V was cut back by 6 bases and J by 5 bases. In DNA form, the CDR3 reads TGTGCCAGCAGTACGTCTAGCGGCGACGAGCAGTACTTC. Translating it yields CASSTSSGDEQYF.

The gene calls are TRBV13 and TRBJ2-6, with D perhaps TRBD1 (5 bases). Trimming cost V 5 bases and J 4 bases, with 15 bases left between them. The CDR3 has 16 amino acids. Per the germline V gene, CDR1 is PRHDT and CDR2 is FYEKMQ (reference sequence). The CDR3 sequence is CASSPGWVAGANVLTF. CDR3 bases: TGTGCCAGCAGCCCAGGGTGGGTGGCGGGGGCCAACGTCCTGACTTTC.

This sequence joins TRBV2 and TRBJ2-3; the D gene is possibly TRBD2 (6 bases). Per the germline V gene, CDR1 is SNHLY and CDR2 is FYNNEI. V was shortened by 4 bases and J by 5 bases, with 19 bases between the two germline ends. CDR3 length equals 16 residues. The CDR3: CASSGPGLRRVDTQYF. DNA of the CDR3: TGTGCCAGCAGTGGTCCGGGACTCCGGCGGGTAGATACGCAGTATTTT.

V and J are TRBV13 and TRBJ2-7; 9 bases match TRBD1. V shed 3 bases, J shed 3 bases, and the junction held 6 bases outside the gene matches. CDR3 length: 15 amino acids. From germline, CDR1 is PRHDT and CDR2 FYEKMQ (reference sequence). CDR3 nucleotide sequence: TGTGCCAGCAGCTTGGGACAGGGCCCATTCTACGAGCAGTACTTC. It codes for CASSLGQGPFYEQYF.